A selection of T cell receptor beta chains follows, all from one sample in a study of blood T cells in healthy people across ages. TCRdb independently ran MiXCR on the 5' RACE reads; one entry per CDR3 protein. This table holds roughly 900,000 distinct CDR3 sequences, roughly 50% found once. Source material: blood. All receptors derive from a man younger than 45 in good health. CDR3s include the opening cysteine and the closing phenylalanine or tryptophan. The D gene is left open where the match is weak. Some rows have no size entry. The others give once, few or many, or a class for an expanded clone.

size: .
V: TRBV4-2
length: 17
D: .
J: TRBJ1-5
CDR3: CASSQDRKGSLNQPQHF
DNA: TGTGCCAGCAGCCAAGATCGAAAGGGCTCTCTCAATCAGCCCCAGCATTTT

size: .
V: TRBV5-6
length: 12
D: TRBD2
J: TRBJ2-7
CDR3: CASSSGTNEQYF
DNA: TGTGCCAGCAGTTCCGGGACTAACGAGCAGTACTTC

size: .
V: TRBV6-6
length: 14
D: .
J: TRBJ2-7
CDR3: CASSYLLNSYEQYF
DNA: TGTGCCAGCAGTTACTTATTAAACTCCTACGAGCAGTACTTC

size: once
V: TRBV4-2
length: 17
D: .
J: TRBJ1-5
CDR3: CASSQVVGGADNQPQHF
DNA: TGTGCCAGCAGCCAGGTAGTGGGGGGAGCCGACAATCAGCCCCAGCATTTT

size: .
V: TRBV10-3
length: 14
D: TRBD1
J: TRBJ2-5
CDR3: CAISDPGQSYGQYF
DNA: TGTGCCATCAGTGATCCGGGACAGTCCTACGGGCAGTACTTC

size: .
V: TRBV11-2
length: 17
D: TRBD1
J: TRBJ1-2
CDR3: CASSQNLGTDYRYGYTF
DNA: TGTGCCAGCAGCCAAAATTTAGGGACAGACTACCGCTATGGCTACACCTTC

size: .
V: TRBV28
length: 14
D: .
J: TRBJ1-2
CDR3: CASSLPPFPGGYTF
DNA: TGTGCCAGCAGCCTCCCGCCCTTCCCGGGGGGCTACACCTTC

size: .
V: TRBV4-2
length: 16
D: TRBD2
J: TRBJ2-7
CDR3: CASSQASGGSTYEQYF
DNA: TGTGCCAGCAGCCAAGCGAGCGGGGGGTCAACCTACGAGCAGTACTTC

size: .
V: TRBV3-1
length: 15
D: TRBD1
J: TRBJ2-7
CDR3: CASSQGGTGFYEQYF
DNA: TGTGCCAGCAGCCAAGGCGGGACAGGCTTCTACGAGCAGTACTTC

size: .
V: TRBV20-1
length: 11
D: .
J: TRBJ1-5
CDR3: CSARDGIAQHF
DNA: TGCAGTGCTAGAGATGGCATTGCCCAGCATTTT

size: few
V: TRBV10-3
length: 13
D: .
J: TRBJ1-4
CDR3: CAIGARSNEKLFF
DNA: TGTGCCATCGGGGCTAGAAGTAATGAAAAACTGTTTTTT

size: .
V: TRBV9
length: 14
D: .
J: TRBJ2-1
CDR3: CASSVEGGYNEQFF
DNA: TGTGCCAGCAGCGTAGAAGGAGGGTACAATGAGCAGTTCTTC

size: .
V: TRBV7-6
length: 14
D: TRBD1
J: TRBJ2-7
CDR3: CASSFGTGVYEQYF
DNA: TGTGCCAGCAGCTTCGGGACAGGGGTATACGAGCAGTACTTC

size: .
V: TRBV5-1
length: 15
D: TRBD1
J: TRBJ2-5
CDR3: CASSLMGQTQETQYF
DNA: TGCGCCAGCAGCTTGATGGGACAGACCCAAGAGACCCAGTACTTC

size: .
V: TRBV12-3/TRBV12-4
length: 13
D: .
J: TRBJ2-5
CDR3: CASSFRQQETQYF
DNA: TGTGCCAGCAGTTTCAGGCAACAAGAGACCCAGTACTTC

size: .
V: TRBV20-1
length: 11
D: .
J: TRBJ1-1
CDR3: CSARERIRAFF
DNA: TGCAGTGCTAGAGAACGGATACGGGCTTTCTTT

size: .
V: TRBV20-1
length: 13
D: .
J: TRBJ2-5
CDR3: CSARSPDSETQYF
DNA: TGCAGTGCTAGATCCCCGGACAGTGAGACCCAGTACTTC

size: .
V: TRBV7-2
length: 14
D: .
J: TRBJ2-3
CDR3: CASSGRYSGDTQYF
DNA: TGTGCCAGCAGCGGACGATACTCGGGAGATACGCAGTATTTT

size: .
V: TRBV4-2
length: 15
D: TRBD2
J: TRBJ2-7
CDR3: CASSQDLLAETEQYF
DNA: TGTGCCAGCAGCCAAGATCTACTAGCGGAAACCGAGCAGTACTTC

size: once
V: TRBV5-1
length: 15
D: .
J: TRBJ2-7
CDR3: CASSLSGARGYEQYF
DNA: TGCGCCAGCAGCTTGTCCGGCGCTCGAGGCTACGAGCAGTACTTC

size: .
V: TRBV27
length: 16
D: .
J: TRBJ1-2
CDR3: CASGRTTGQGIYGYTF
DNA: TGTGCCAGCGGTCGTACTACAGGGCAGGGGATTTATGGCTACACCTTC

size: few
V: TRBV29-1
length: 12
D: .
J: TRBJ2-7
CDR3: CSVESPREQQYF
DNA: TGCAGCGTTGAGAGTCCCCGGGAACAGCAGTACTTC

size: .
V: TRBV28
length: 14
D: TRBD1
J: TRBJ2-5
CDR3: CASLRQGVGETQYF
DNA: TGTGCCAGCCTGCGACAGGGGGTAGGGGAGACCCAGTACTTC

size: .
V: TRBV7-6
length: 15
D: TRBD1
J: TRBJ1-5
CDR3: CASSSGQGRGQPQHF
DNA: TGTGCCAGCAGCTCCGGACAGGGCAGGGGTCAGCCCCAGCATTTT